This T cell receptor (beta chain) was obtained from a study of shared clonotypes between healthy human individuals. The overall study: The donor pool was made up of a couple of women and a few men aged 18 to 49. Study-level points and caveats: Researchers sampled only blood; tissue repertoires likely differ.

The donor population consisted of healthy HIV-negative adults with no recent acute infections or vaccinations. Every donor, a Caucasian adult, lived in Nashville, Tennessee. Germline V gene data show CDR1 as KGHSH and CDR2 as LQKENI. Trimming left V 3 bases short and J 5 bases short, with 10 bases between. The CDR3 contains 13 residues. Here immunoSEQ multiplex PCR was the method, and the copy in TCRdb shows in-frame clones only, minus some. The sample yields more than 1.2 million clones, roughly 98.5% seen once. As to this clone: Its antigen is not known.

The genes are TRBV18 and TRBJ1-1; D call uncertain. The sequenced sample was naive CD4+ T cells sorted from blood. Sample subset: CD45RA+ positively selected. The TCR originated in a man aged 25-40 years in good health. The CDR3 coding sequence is TGTGCCAGCTCACCTTTACCGGGGACTGAAGCTTTCTTT. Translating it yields CASSPLPGTEAFF.